Presented here are 9 T cell receptor beta chains from one specimen sequenced in a study of cytomegalovirus exposure and HLA in healthy donors. PCR was performed using 60 Vbeta and 13 Jbeta primers. The protocol was immunoSEQ multiplex PCR, while the TCRdb copy is restricted to in-frame clones and leaves out a portion. The data hold approximately 300,000 clones, with about four fifths observed a single time. The sequenced material came from PBMCs. Every receptor here comes from a girl aged 2 to 10 in good health and CMV-seronegative.

This rearrangement joins TRBV2 to TRBJ1-3; D is unclear. The CDR3 loop spans 12 amino acids. The V gene's germline CDR1 is SNHLY and CDR2 FYNNEI. V lost 8 bases and J 4 bases, leaving 9 bases between the germline ends. CDR3 bases: TGTGCCAGCGGGGAGGTCGGAAACACCATATATTTT. The encoded protein is CASGEVGNTIYF.

The chain is built from TRBV4-2 and TRBJ1-6, with D perhaps TRBD1 (5 bases). This CDR3 comprises 17 residues. V was clipped by 0 bases and J by 7 bases, with 16 bases between them. Germline CDR1 is LGHNA and CDR2 is YNFKEQ. CDR3 loop: CASSQDGRGTRNSPLHF. CDR3 DNA sequence: TGTGCCAGCAGCCAAGATGGGAGGGGTACGCGGAATTCACCCCTCCACTTT.

The rearrangement uses TRBV27 and TRBJ1-1, with D maybe TRBD1 (6 bases). The CDR3 totals 15 residues. V was cut by 5 bases and J by 4 bases, with 17 bases left in between. CDR1 is MNHEY, CDR2 SMNVEV, per germline (reference sequence). The CDR3 sequence is CASSIGQLEITEAFF. As DNA, the CDR3 is TGTGCCAGCAGTATTGGACAGCTTGAGATCACTGAAGCTTTCTTT.

Only a few counts were recorded for this clone. DNA for the CDR3: TGTGCCAGCAGCTCCGGACAACCCCAGGGCGGCTCCTACAATGAGCAGTTCTTC. It encodes CASSSGQPQGGSYNEQFF. The rearrangement links TRBV5-6 to TRBJ2-1; possible D gene TRBD1, 5 bases. The CDR3 spans 18 residues. Germline V CDR1 and CDR2: SGHDT, YYEEEE. Trimming left V 3 bases short and J 0 bases short, with 19 bases between.

Only one count was recorded for this clone. The J gene is TRBJ2-7, the V gene TRBV19, with 12 bases fitting TRBD2. Germline assignment: CDR1 LNHDA and CDR2 SQIVND (reference sequence). V was pared by 5 bases and J by 7 bases, with 12 bases of the junction left unmatched. CDR3 size: 16 residues. The CDR3 coding sequence is TGTGCCAGTAGTGGCCGGCTAGCGGGAGGGCCGGGGGAGCAGTACTTC. Protein: CASSGRLAGGPGEQYF.

J is TRBJ2-7 and V is TRBV27, with 9 bases matching TRBD1. The CDR3 runs to 14 residues. With 8 bases clipped from V and 1 base from J, the junction kept 6 bases outside the gene matches. CDR1 and CDR2 from the germline V gene are MNHEY and SMNVEV (reference sequence). In DNA, the CDR3 is TGTGCCAGCGGTCCGGGACAGGGATCCTACGAGCAGTACTTC. Translating it yields CASGPGQGSYEQYF.

This chain joins TRBV18 and TRBJ2-6; 8 bases are shared with TRBD1. This CDR3 contains 17 residues. V was pared by 1 base and J by 4 bases, with 6 bases of the junction left unmatched. From germline, CDR1 is KGHSH and CDR2 LQKENI. Here the CDR3 DNA reads TGTGCCAGCTCACCACAGACAGGGGTGTGGGGGGCCAACGTCCTGACTTTC. Translated, it gives CASSPQTGVWGANVLTF. Variable domain in full (rest from reference TRBV18 and TRBJ2-6): NAGVMQNPRHLVRRRGQEARLRCSPMKGHSHVYWYRQLPEEGLKFMVYLQKENIIDESGMPKERFSAEFPKEGPSILRIQQVVRGDSAAYFCASSPQTGVWGANVLTFGAGSRLTVL.

This chain uses TRBV15 with TRBJ1-3; 7 bases are a match to TRBD1. With V trimmed by 2 bases and J by 0 bases, 4 bases remained unmatched. This CDR3 has 16 amino acids. In germline, CDR1 is LNHNV, CDR2 YYDKDF (reference sequence). This CDR3 is CATSRYRDSSGNTIYF. The CDR3 nucleotides read TGTGCCACCAGCAGATACCGGGACAGCTCTGGAAACACCATATATTTT.

The rearrangement joins TRBV28 to TRBJ2-7, with D possibly being TRBD1 (5 bases). Germline V gene data show CDR1 as MDHEN and CDR2 as SYDVKM. CDR3 length: 13 residues. With 7 bases removed from V and 1 base from J, the gap between germline ends came to 11 bases. CDR3: CASIPQGSYEQYF. The DNA for the CDR3 is TGTGCCAGCATCCCCCAGGGATCCTACGAGCAGTACTTC.